A selection of T cell receptor beta chains follows, all from one sample in a study of blood T cell repertoires in COVID-19. Profiling relied on immunoSEQ multiplex PCR, and the TCRdb table lists in-frame clones only, not all of them. This sample carries roughly 310,000 clones, under 95% of them seen once, and the ten largest clones take about 2.4%. What was sequenced was PBMCs or T cells enriched from blood (not recorded which). These receptors all come from a man aged 60 to 75 who had recovered from COVID-19. The CDR3 runs from the conserved cysteine through the conserved F or W. The D gene is left open where the match is weak. Clone size is shown for a subset of rows, as once, few, many or a class of expanded clone.

j_gene: TRBJ1-2; d_gene: TRBD1; abundance: -; v_gene: TRBV7-2; CDR3nt: TGTGCCAGCAGCCCTAGGGGGGCAACAGGGGTCGGCTACACCTTC; CDR3aa: CASSPRGATGVGYTF
j_gene: TRBJ1-1; d_gene: -; abundance: few; v_gene: TRBV12-3/TRBV12-4; CDR3nt: TGTGCCAGCATCCTACTAGGGGGCACTGAAGCTTTCTTT; CDR3aa: CASILLGGTEAFF
j_gene: TRBJ1-1; d_gene: -; abundance: -; v_gene: TRBV7-2; CDR3nt: TGTGCCAGCAGCCTCTACGGGACTGGGAACACTGAAGCTTTCTTT; CDR3aa: CASSLYGTGNTEAFF
j_gene: TRBJ1-2; d_gene: -; abundance: -; v_gene: TRBV23-1; CDR3nt: TGCGCCAGCAGTCAATCAAGAGGGAATCTCTATGGCTACACCTTC; CDR3aa: CASSQSRGNLYGYTF
j_gene: TRBJ2-3; d_gene: -; abundance: -; v_gene: TRBV19; CDR3nt: TGTGCCAGTAGTAGCGGCATCACAGATACGCAGTATTTT; CDR3aa: CASSSGITDTQYF
j_gene: TRBJ1-3; d_gene: -; abundance: -; v_gene: TRBV19; CDR3nt: TGTGCCAGTAGCGTCGGGGGGGCGCCTGGAAACACCATATATTTT; CDR3aa: CASSVGGAPGNTIYF
j_gene: TRBJ1-1; d_gene: -; abundance: -; v_gene: TRBV5-4; CDR3nt: TGTGCCAGCAGCACCGGGGGACGGAAAATGAACACTGAAGCTTTCTTT; CDR3aa: CASSTGGRKMNTEAFF
j_gene: TRBJ1-2; d_gene: -; abundance: -; v_gene: TRBV11-2; CDR3nt: TGTGCCAGCAGCCCGCGCAGGGGCGGCTATGGCTACACCTTC; CDR3aa: CASSPRRGGYGYTF
j_gene: TRBJ2-7; d_gene: TRBD1; abundance: few; v_gene: TRBV19; CDR3nt: TGTGCCAGTAGTCCCGGGACAGGGGGCTCTTACGAGCAGTACTTC; CDR3aa: CASSPGTGGSYEQYF
j_gene: TRBJ2-1; d_gene: TRBD2; abundance: -; v_gene: TRBV11-2; CDR3nt: TGTGCCAGCAGCTTAGATAGCGGGAGCTCCTACAATGAGCAGTTCTTC; CDR3aa: CASSLDSGSSYNEQFF
j_gene: TRBJ2-2; d_gene: TRBD1; abundance: -; v_gene: TRBV13; CDR3nt: TGTGCCAGCAGCCGAGGACAGGGTGCGCGGGAGCTGTTTTTT; CDR3aa: CASSRGQGARELFF
j_gene: TRBJ1-1; d_gene: -; abundance: -; v_gene: TRBV9; CDR3nt: TGTGCCAGCAGCGGTCCGCTAGAGCCTGAAGCTTTCTTT; CDR3aa: CASSGPLEPEAFF
j_gene: TRBJ2-2; d_gene: -; abundance: -; v_gene: TRBV5-1; CDR3nt: TGCGCCAGCAAAAAGACAGGAGGTACCGGGGAGCTGTTTTTT; CDR3aa: CASKKTGGTGELFF
j_gene: TRBJ2-7; d_gene: -; abundance: once; v_gene: TRBV27; CDR3nt: TGTGCCAGCAGTTTTCGGGACTTCGTCGACGAGCAGTACTTC; CDR3aa: CASSFRDFVDEQYF
j_gene: TRBJ2-5; d_gene: -; abundance: -; v_gene: TRBV12-3/TRBV12-4; CDR3nt: TGTGCCAGCAGTCCGCACAAAGAGACCCAGTACTTC; CDR3aa: CASSPHKETQYF
j_gene: TRBJ2-1; d_gene: TRBD2; abundance: -; v_gene: TRBV10-3; CDR3nt: TGTGCCGGGGGGCAGGCTAGCGGGTCCCACACGGTGAATGAGCAGTTCTTC; CDR3aa: CAGGQASGSHTVNEQFF
j_gene: TRBJ2-1; d_gene: -; abundance: -; v_gene: TRBV11-3; CDR3nt: TGTGCCAGCAGCCAACAGGCGAGCTCCTACAATGAGCAGTTCTTC; CDR3aa: CASSQQASSYNEQFF
j_gene: TRBJ1-4; d_gene: TRBD1; abundance: -; v_gene: TRBV5-5; CDR3nt: TGTGCCAGCAGCATAGCGCACAGGGGTGAAAAACTGTTTTTT; CDR3aa: CASSIAHRGEKLFF
j_gene: TRBJ2-7; d_gene: -; abundance: -; v_gene: TRBV19; CDR3nt: TGTGCCAGTAGTTGGGGCCCTGGGTACGAGCAGTACTTC; CDR3aa: CASSWGPGYEQYF
j_gene: TRBJ1-5; d_gene: -; abundance: -; v_gene: TRBV9; CDR3nt: TGTGCCAGCAGCGTAGACCGAGGGTCCCTCCAGCATTTT; CDR3aa: CASSVDRGSLQHF
j_gene: TRBJ2-4; d_gene: TRBD1; abundance: -; v_gene: TRBV6-6; CDR3nt: TGTGCCAGCAGTCCCTCGGACAGGGAAGGGAGGGCCAAAAACATTCAGTACTTC; CDR3aa: CASSPSDREGRAKNIQYF
j_gene: TRBJ2-3; d_gene: -; abundance: -; v_gene: TRBV27; CDR3nt: TGTGCCAGCAGTTTCCGAGGACTAGTGACAGGGGTGGTTAAAGATACGCAGTATTTT; CDR3aa: CASSFRGLVTGVVKDTQYF
j_gene: TRBJ1-5; d_gene: -; abundance: -; v_gene: TRBV12-3/TRBV12-4; CDR3nt: TGTGCCACCTCAACAGGGTTCGGTCAGCCCCAGCATTTT; CDR3aa: CATSTGFGQPQHF
j_gene: TRBJ1-2; d_gene: TRBD1; abundance: -; v_gene: TRBV4-2; CDR3nt: TGTGCCAGCAGCCAAGTAGGACAGGGGGATGGCTACACCTTC; CDR3aa: CASSQVGQGDGYTF
j_gene: TRBJ1-1; d_gene: -; abundance: -; v_gene: TRBV13; CDR3nt: TGTGCCAGCAGCACACGACAGGTCACTGGGACTGAAGCTTTCTTT; CDR3aa: CASSTRQVTGTEAFF
j_gene: TRBJ2-1; d_gene: TRBD2; abundance: -; v_gene: TRBV29-1; CDR3nt: TGCAGCGTTGGTCTAGCGGGACCCTACAATGAGCAGTTCTTC; CDR3aa: CSVGLAGPYNEQFF
j_gene: TRBJ1-5; d_gene: -; abundance: -; v_gene: TRBV15; CDR3nt: TGTGCCACCAGAAGGGCGGGGGGGAGCAATCAGCCCCAGCATTTT; CDR3aa: CATRRAGGSNQPQHF
j_gene: TRBJ2-2; d_gene: TRBD1; abundance: -; v_gene: TRBV5-1; CDR3nt: TGCGCCAGCAGCCCAGCAGGGGGCGGAGGGGTCACCGGGGAGCTGTTTTTT; CDR3aa: CASSPAGGGGVTGELFF
j_gene: TRBJ1-6; d_gene: -; abundance: -; v_gene: TRBV18; CDR3nt: TGTGCCAGCTCACCATCGGGGGATTCACCCCTCCACTTT; CDR3aa: CASSPSGDSPLHF